The present entry profiles one T cell receptor (beta chain) with its context. Participants' reported clinical history set cohort assignment. Each recovered donor of Cohort 3 presented with two negative PCRs, clearance, or symptom resolution. This entry belongs to a study of blood T cell repertoires in COVID-19. Background on the study: Sample material is recorded as cDNA or gDNA derived from T cells, B-cell-depleted T cells, or PBMCs.

TCRdb keeps only in-frame clones here, not all; method: immunoSEQ multiplex PCR. The table includes 170,000 or so clones, about 90% detected once. Per germline, CDR1 MNHEY and CDR2 SVGAGI. Trimming removed 6 bases at V and 0 bases at J, with 14 bases between. The CDR3 runs to 15 residues. This chain connects TRBV6-5 to TRBJ1-2; D might be TRBD1 (6 bases). Sequencing used PBMCs or T cells enriched from blood (not recorded which). This sequence originates from a woman aged 45-60 years who had recovered from COVID-19. CDR3 loop: CASRTEQGANYGYTF. In nucleotides, the CDR3 is TGTGCCAGCAGAACCGAACAGGGAGCTAACTATGGCTACACCTTC.